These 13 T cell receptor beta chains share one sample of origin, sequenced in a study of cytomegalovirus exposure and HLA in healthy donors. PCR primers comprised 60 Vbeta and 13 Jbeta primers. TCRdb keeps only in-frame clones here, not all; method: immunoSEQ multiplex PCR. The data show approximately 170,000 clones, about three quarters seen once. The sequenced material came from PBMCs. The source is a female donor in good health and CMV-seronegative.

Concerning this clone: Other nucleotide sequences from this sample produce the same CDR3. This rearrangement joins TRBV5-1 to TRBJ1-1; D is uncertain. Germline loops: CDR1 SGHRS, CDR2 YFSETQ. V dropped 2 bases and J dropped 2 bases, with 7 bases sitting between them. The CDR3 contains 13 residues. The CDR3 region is CASSLTVNTEAFF. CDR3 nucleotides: TGCGCCAGCAGCTTAACAGTTAACACTGAAGCTTTCTTT.

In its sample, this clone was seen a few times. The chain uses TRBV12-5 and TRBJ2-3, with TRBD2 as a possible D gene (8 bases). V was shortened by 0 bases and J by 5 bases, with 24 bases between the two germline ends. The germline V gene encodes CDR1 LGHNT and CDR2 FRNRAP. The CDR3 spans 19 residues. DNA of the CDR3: TGTGCTAGTGGTTTGGTAGGCGTATTAGGGGGCGGGGGGCGAGATACGCAGTATTTT. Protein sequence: CASGLVGVLGGGGRDTQYF.

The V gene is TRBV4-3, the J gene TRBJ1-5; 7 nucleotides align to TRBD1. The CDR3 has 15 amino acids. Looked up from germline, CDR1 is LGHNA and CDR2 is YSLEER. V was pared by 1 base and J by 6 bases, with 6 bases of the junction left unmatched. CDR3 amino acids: CASSQVEGARQPQHF. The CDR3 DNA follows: TGCGCCAGCAGCCAAGTGGAGGGGGCTCGTCAGCCCCAGCATTTT.

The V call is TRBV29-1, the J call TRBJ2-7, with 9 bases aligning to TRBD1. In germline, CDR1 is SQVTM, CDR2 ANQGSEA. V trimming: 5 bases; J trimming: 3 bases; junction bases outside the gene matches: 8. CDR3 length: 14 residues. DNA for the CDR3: TGCAGCGTTTCGAGGGGACAGGGCATCTACGAGCAGTACTTC. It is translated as CSVSRGQGIYEQYF.

For the CDR3, the DNA is TGTGCCACATCCTCCGGGGCGGGGGACAATGAGCAGTTCTTC. Protein sequence: CATSSGAGDNEQFF. This rearrangement joins TRBV10-3 to TRBJ2-1, with 7 bases that match TRBD2. J lost 5 bases, V lost 10 bases, and 11 bases had no gene match. The CDR3 is 14 amino acids. Per the germline V gene, CDR1 is ENHRY and CDR2 is SYGVKD.

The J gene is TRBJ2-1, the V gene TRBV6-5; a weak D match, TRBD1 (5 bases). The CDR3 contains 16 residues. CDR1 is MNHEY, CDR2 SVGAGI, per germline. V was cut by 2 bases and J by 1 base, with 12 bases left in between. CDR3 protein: CASSYPGAASYNEQFF. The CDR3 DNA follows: TGTGCCAGCAGTTACCCTGGGGCGGCGTCCTACAATGAGCAGTTCTTC.

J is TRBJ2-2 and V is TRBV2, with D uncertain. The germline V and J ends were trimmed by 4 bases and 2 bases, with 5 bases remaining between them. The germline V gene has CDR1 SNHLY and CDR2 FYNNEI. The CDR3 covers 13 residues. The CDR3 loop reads CASSAKNTGELFF. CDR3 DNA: TGTGCCAGCAGTGCTAAAAACACCGGGGAGCTGTTTTTT.

DNA of the CDR3: TGTGCCTGGAGTGAGGGACAGGGTTCTTACGAGCAGTACTTC. The encoded protein is CAWSEGQGSYEQYF. V gene TRBV30 combines with J gene TRBJ2-7, with 9 nucleotides matching TRBD1. The CDR3 loop spans 14 amino acids. Germline trimming cut 1 base from V and 4 bases from J; bases unmatched to any gene: 5. Per germline, CDR1 GTSNPN and CDR2 SVGIG (reference sequence). The entire variable domain, with the rest obtained from reference TRBV30 and TRBJ2-7, is as follows: SQTIHQWPATLVQPVGSPLSLECTVEGTSNPNLYWYRQAAGRGLQLLFYSVGIGQISSEVPQNLSASRPQDRQFILSSKKLLLSDSGFYLCAWSEGQGSYEQYFGPGTRLTVT.

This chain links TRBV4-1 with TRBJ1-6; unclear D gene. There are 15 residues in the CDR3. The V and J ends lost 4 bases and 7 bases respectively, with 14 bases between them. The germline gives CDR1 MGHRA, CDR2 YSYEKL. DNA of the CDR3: TGCGCCAGCAGCCCCGTTGAGTTGGGCAATTCACCCCTCCACTTT. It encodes CASSPVELGNSPLHF.

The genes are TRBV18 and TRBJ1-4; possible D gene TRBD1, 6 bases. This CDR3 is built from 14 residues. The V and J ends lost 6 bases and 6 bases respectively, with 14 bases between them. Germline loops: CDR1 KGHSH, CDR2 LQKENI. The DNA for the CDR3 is TGTGCCAGCTCCCACGGGACAACCCATGAAAAACTGTTTTTT. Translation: CASSHGTTHEKLFF.

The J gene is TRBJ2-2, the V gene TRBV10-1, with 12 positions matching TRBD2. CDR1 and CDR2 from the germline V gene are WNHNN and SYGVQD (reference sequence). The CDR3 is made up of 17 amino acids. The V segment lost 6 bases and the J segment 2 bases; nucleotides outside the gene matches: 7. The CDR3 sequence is CASSLPTSGGNTGELFF. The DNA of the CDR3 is TGCGCCAGCAGCTTACCGACTAGCGGGGGAAACACCGGGGAGCTGTTTTTT.

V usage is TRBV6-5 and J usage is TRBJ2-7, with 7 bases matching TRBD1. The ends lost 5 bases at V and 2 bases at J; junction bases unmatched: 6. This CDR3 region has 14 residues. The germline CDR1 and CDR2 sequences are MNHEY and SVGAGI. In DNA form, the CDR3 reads TGTGCCAGCAGTCGGGTCAGGGGGACCTACGAGCAGTACTTC. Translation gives CASSRVRGTYEQYF.

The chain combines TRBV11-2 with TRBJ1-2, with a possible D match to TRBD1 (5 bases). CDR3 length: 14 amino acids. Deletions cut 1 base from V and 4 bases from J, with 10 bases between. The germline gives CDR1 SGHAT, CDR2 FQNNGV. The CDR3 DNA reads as TGTGCCAGCAGCTTAGGGGGCGAAGGCTATGGCTACACCTTC. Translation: CASSLGGEGYGYTF.